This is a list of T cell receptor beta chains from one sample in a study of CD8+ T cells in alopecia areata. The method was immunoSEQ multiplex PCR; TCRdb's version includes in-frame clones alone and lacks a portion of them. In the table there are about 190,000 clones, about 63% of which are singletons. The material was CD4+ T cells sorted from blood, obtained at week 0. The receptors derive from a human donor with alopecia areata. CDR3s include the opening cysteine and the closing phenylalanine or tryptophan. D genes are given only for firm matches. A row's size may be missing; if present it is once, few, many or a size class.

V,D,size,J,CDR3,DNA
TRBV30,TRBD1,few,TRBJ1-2,CAWSTGSYGYTF,TGTGCCTGGTCGACAGGGAGTTATGGCTACACCTTC
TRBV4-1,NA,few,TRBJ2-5,CASSQDERGRETQYF,TGCGCCAGCAGCCAAGATGAAAGGGGTCGAGAGACCCAGTACTTC
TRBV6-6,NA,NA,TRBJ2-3,CASSDWTATRTDTQYF,TGTGCCAGCAGCGACTGGACAGCGACTAGGACAGATACGCAGTATTTT
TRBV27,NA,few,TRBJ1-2,CASSTTQGSGYTF,TGTGCCAGCAGTACAACACAGGGCTCTGGCTACACCTTC
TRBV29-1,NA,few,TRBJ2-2,CSAVENTGELFF,TGCAGCGCCGTTGAAAACACCGGGGAGCTGTTTTTT
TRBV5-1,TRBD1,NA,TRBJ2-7,CASSLTGTGNYEQYF,TGCGCCAGCAGCTTAACCGGGACAGGGAACTACGAGCAGTACTTC
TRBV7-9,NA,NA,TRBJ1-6,CASSLRVDSPLHF,TGTGCCAGCAGCTTAAGGGTAGACTCACCCCTCCACTTT
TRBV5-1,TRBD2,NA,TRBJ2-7,CASSRDYGGTYEQYF,TGCGCCAGCAGCCGGGACTACGGGGGGACCTACGAGCAGTACTTC
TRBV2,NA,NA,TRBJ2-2,CASHFGPNTGELFF,TGTGCCAGTCACTTTGGGCCGAACACCGGGGAGCTGTTTTTT
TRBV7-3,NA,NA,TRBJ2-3,CASSLTASTDTQYF,TGTGCCAGCAGCTTAACGGCTAGCACAGATACGCAGTATTTT
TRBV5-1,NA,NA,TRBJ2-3,CASKSGFAYSTDTQYF,TGCGCCAGCAAGAGTGGGTTCGCTTACAGCACAGATACGCAGTATTTT
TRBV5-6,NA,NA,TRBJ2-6,CASSLARGAGANVLTF,TGTGCCAGCAGCTTGGCCCGGGGTGCAGGGGCCAACGTCCTGACTTTC
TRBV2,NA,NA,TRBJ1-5,CASSEESGSQPQHF,TGTGCCAGCAGTGAAGAGAGTGGAAGTCAGCCCCAGCATTTT
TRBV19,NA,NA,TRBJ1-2,CASSDRALDNYGYTF,TGTGCCAGTAGCGATCGGGCCCTGGATAACTATGGCTACACCTTC
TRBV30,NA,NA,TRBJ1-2,CAWSGGIYGYTF,TGTGCCTGGAGTGGGGGAATCTATGGCTACACCTTC
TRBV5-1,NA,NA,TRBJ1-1,CASSLARQGTEAFF,TGCGCCAGCAGCTTGGCGCGGCAGGGCACTGAAGCTTTCTTT
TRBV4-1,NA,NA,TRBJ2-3,CASSTLGDRTDTQYF,TGCGCCAGCAGCACGCTCGGGGACCGCACAGATACGCAGTATTTT
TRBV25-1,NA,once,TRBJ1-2,CASSDPGKRGYTF,TGTGCCAGCAGTGATCCAGGGAAAAGGGGCTACACCTTC
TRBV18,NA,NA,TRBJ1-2,CASSLQPANYGYTF,TGTGCCAGCTCCCTACAGCCCGCAAACTATGGCTACACCTTC
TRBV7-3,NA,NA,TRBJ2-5,CASSSSGAGETQYF,TGTGCCAGCAGCTCTTCGGGGGCCGGGGAGACCCAGTACTTC
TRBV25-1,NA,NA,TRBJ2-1,CASSERDNEQFF,TGTGCCAGCAGTGAGAGGGATAATGAGCAGTTCTTC
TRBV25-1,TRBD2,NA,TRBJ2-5,CASSRPGGQAETQYF,TGTGCCAGCAGCCGCCCGGGGGGTCAAGCAGAGACCCAGTACTTC
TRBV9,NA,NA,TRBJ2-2,CASSVQASTNTGELFF,TGTGCCAGCAGCGTTCAGGCCTCTACCAACACCGGGGAGCTGTTTTTT
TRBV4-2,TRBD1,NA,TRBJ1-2,CASSQGIATGAAGYTF,TGTGCCAGCAGCCAGGGAATTGCGACAGGGGCGGCTGGCTACACCTTC
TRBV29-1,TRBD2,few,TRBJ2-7,CSVDGEGLYEQYF,TGCAGCGTTGACGGGGAGGGACTCTACGAGCAGTACTTC
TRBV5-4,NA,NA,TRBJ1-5,CASSFENQPQHF,TGTGCCAGCAGCTTTGAGAATCAGCCCCAGCATTTT
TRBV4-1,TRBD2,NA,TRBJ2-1,CASSQDSPSLAGPDNEQFF,TGCGCCAGCAGCCAAGATTCCCCCTCTCTAGCGGGGCCCGACAATGAGCAGTTCTTC
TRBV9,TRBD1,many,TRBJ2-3,CASSLTGNTDTQYF,TGTGCCAGCAGCCTGACAGGGAACACAGATACGCAGTATTTT
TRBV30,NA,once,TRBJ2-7,CAWSRGARYEQYF,TGTGCCTGGAGCCGGGGGGCGCGATACGAGCAGTACTTC
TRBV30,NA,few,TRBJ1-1,CAWSLAGRDTEAFF,TGTGCCTGGAGCCTGGCAGGAAGAGACACTGAAGCTTTCTTT
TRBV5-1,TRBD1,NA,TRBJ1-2,CASRLDRGGYGYTF,TGCGCCAGCAGATTGGACAGGGGTGGATATGGCTACACCTTC
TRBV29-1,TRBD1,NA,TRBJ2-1,CSVDIGQGRGDEQFF,TGCAGCGTTGATATAGGACAGGGAAGGGGTGATGAGCAGTTCTTC
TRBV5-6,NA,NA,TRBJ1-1,CASSLVLNTEAFF,TGTGCCAGCAGCTTGGTATTGAACACTGAAGCTTTCTTT
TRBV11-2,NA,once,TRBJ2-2,CASSFGRAVGELFF,TGTGCCAGCAGCTTCGGCAGGGCTGTCGGGGAGCTGTTTTTT
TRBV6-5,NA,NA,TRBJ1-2,CASSYTQGTGGYTF,TGTGCCAGCAGTTACACTCAGGGCACGGGTGGCTACACCTTC
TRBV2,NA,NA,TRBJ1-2,CASSGGADGYTF,TGTGCCAGCAGTGGAGGGGCGGATGGCTACACCTTC
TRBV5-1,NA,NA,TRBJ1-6,CASSLAGFSPLHF,TGCGCCAGCAGCTTGGCCGGGTTTTCACCCCTCCACTTT
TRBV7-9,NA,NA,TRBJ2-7,CASSSRLDRKEQYF,TGTGCCAGCAGCTCTCGCTTAGACAGAAAGGAGCAGTACTTC
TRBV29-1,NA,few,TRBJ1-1,CSVRNRAKFDTEAFF,TGCAGCGTTAGGAACAGGGCAAAGTTTGACACTGAAGCTTTCTTT
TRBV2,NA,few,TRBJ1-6,CASRKDRPNSPLHF,TGTGCCAGCAGGAAAGACAGGCCTAATTCACCCCTCCACTTT
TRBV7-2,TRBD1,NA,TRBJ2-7,CASSPTPTGISEQYF,TGTGCCAGCAGCCCCACACCGACAGGGATCTCCGAGCAGTACTTC